This TCR beta chain was captured by sequencing in a study of blood T cell repertoires in COVID-19. About the research overall: Collection of acute and convalescent COVID-19 samples took place in the United States, Italy and Spain. T cells, B-cell-depleted T cells, or PBMCs supplied cDNA or gDNA.

Seattle researchers signed up patients amid active infection and tracked them longitudinally. This clone was seen once. Methods used by the authors: Nucleated cell counts were estimated from reference gene primer amplification. Sequencing used immunoSEQ multiplex PCR; TCRdb keeps in-frame clones, though not all of them. V, J and clone size are those of that table, while D and trimming were read from the DNA. This table holds hundreds of thousands of clones, 85% to 90% found once. CDR1 is SGHTS and CDR2 is YDEGEE in the germline V gene. The CDR3 extends over 16 amino acids. V trimming: 4 bases; J trimming: 4 bases; junction bases outside the gene matches: 5.

This TCR derives from a man between 18 and 29 years old with COVID-19, enrolled during active disease. The chain is built from TRBV5-8 and TRBJ2-3; TRBD2 matches 14 bases. Sequenced material: peripheral blood. The CDR3 sequence: CASSPGTSGSADTQYF. The CDR3 nucleotides are TGTGCCAGCAGCCCAGGGACTAGCGGGAGTGCAGATACGCAGTATTTT.